The clone carrying this TCR beta chain was recorded once. Measured with immunoSEQ multiplex PCR; TCRdb has only the in-frame clones, and not every one. The sample consists of some 290,000 clones, 90% of them appearing once. These data originate in a study of blood T cell repertoires in COVID-19. Source material: peripheral blood. This TCR came from a woman in her thirties or forties with COVID-19, enrolled during active disease.

The CDR3 region is CASSWTGIGNTIYF. The CDR3 DNA follows: TGTGCCAGCAGTTGGACAGGGATCGGGAACACCATATATTTT. The V and J genes are TRBV6-2 or TRBV6-3 and TRBJ1-3; TRBD1 matches at 8 bases. The length of the CDR3 is 14 residues. The junction had 6 bases not matched to a gene; V was cut back by 4 bases and J by 7 bases. Germline lookup yields CDR1 MNHEY and CDR2 SVGEGT.